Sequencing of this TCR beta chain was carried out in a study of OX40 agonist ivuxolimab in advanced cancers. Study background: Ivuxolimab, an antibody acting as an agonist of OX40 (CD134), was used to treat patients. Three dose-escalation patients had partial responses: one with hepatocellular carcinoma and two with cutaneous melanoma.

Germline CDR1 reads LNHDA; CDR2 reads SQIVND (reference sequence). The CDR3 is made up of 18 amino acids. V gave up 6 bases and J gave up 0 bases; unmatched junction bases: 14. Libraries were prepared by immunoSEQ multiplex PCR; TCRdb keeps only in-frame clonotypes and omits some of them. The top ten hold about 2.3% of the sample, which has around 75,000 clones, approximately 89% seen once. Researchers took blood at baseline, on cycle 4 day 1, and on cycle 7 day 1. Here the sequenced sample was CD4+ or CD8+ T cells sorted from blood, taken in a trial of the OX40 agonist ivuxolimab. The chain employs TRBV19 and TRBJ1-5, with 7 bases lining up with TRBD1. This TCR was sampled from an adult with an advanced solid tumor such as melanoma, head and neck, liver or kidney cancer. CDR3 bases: TGTGCCAGTAGCCAGGGGGGAATGAAGACATTTAGCAATCAGCCCCAGCATTTT. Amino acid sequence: CASSQGGMKTFSNQPQHF.